This entry lists 32 T cell receptor beta chains sequenced from one sample in a study of blood T cell repertoires in COVID-19 (TCRdb year 2020). Receptors were amplified or captured by the immunoSEQ multiplex PCR assay. Sourced from immuneACCESS, this table was stored by TCRdb with only in-frame sequences that have V and J called. A share of the clones is absent; for the studies checked, an unresolved V gene accounts for under half, and the remainder has no known explanation. This sample gives over 50,000 clones in total; around 86% of them show up just once. Under 3.5% of the sample is held by the ten biggest clonotypes. Source material: peripheral blood. The receptors stem from a man older than 75 with acute or convalescent COVID-19.

The CDR3 DNA is TGTGCCAGCAGTTACAGGGCAGCTGGAGGGGGCTACACCTTC. Protein product: CASSYRAAGGGYTF. The genes are TRBV6-5 and TRBJ1-2; D remains ambiguous. Between the trimmed V and J ends, which lost 2 bases and 8 bases, there was a span of 15 bases. The germline V gene encodes CDR1 MNHEY and CDR2 SVGAGI. This CDR3 is built from 14 residues.

J is TRBJ2-6 and V is TRBV29-1, with TRBD2 as a possible D gene (5 bases). V gave up 5 bases and J gave up 2 bases, with 10 bases separating them. Germline-derived CDR1 and CDR2 are SQVTM and ANQGSEA. The CDR3 spans 14 residues. This CDR3 reads CSVFSGTGANVLTF. CDR3 nucleotide sequence: TGCAGCGTTTTTTCGGGGACTGGGGCCAACGTCCTGACTTTC. The variable domain in full, completed from reference TRBV29-1 and TRBJ2-6, reads SAVISQKPSRDICQRGTSLTIQCQVDSQVTMMFWYRQQPGQSLTLIATANQGSEATYESGFVIDKFPISRPNLTFSTLTVSNMSPEDSSIYLCSVFSGTGANVLTFGAGSRLTVL.

The gene calls are TRBV19 and TRBJ2-6, with D unclear. CDR3 length: 16 residues. Trimming cost V 5 bases and J 0 bases, with 11 bases left between them. Germline-derived CDR1 and CDR2 are LNHDA and SQIVND (reference sequence). CDR3: CASSVQASSGANVLTF. In DNA form, the CDR3 reads TGTGCCAGTAGTGTTCAGGCAAGCTCTGGGGCCAACGTCCTGACTTTC.

This clone was seen once. This chain connects TRBV6-2 or TRBV6-3 to TRBJ2-7, with 10 nucleotides matching TRBD1. Germline-derived CDR1 and CDR2 are MNHEY and SVGEGT. CDR3 length: 15 residues. V gave up 4 bases and J gave up 3 bases; unmatched junction bases: 6. CDR3 DNA sequence: TGTGCCAGCAGTTCCGGACAGGGGGTAATCTACGAGCAGTACTTC. Translating gives CASSSGQGVIYEQYF.

The sample holds one count of this clone. The chain combines TRBV4-2 with TRBJ2-1, with 8 nucleotides matching TRBD2. CDR1 and CDR2 from the germline V gene are LGHNA and YNFKEQ. The V segment lost 1 base and the J segment 4 bases; nucleotides outside the gene matches: 6. CDR3 length: 16 residues. CDR3 sequence (DNA): TGTGCCAGCAGCCAAGGGGACCGGGGGGGATACAATGAGCAGTTCTTC. Its protein product is CASSQGDRGGYNEQFF.

This clone turned up a few times. The chain carries TRBV7-3 and TRBJ2-2, with TRBD2 identical over 8 bases. The V segment lost 5 bases and the J segment 0 bases; nucleotides outside the gene matches: 11. CDR1 SGHTA and CDR2 FQGTGA come from the germline V gene. The CDR3 spans 18 residues. The CDR3 nucleotides read TGTGCCAGCAGCCCTGGAGTAGCGGGGTTCGCGAACACCGGGGAGCTGTTTTTT. It codes for CASSPGVAGFANTGELFF.

CDR3 nucleotides: TGCGCCAGCAGCTTGGTAGCGGGGGCTGACGGGGAGCTGTTTTTT. Translating it yields CASSLVAGADGELFF. V usage is TRBV5-1 and J usage is TRBJ2-2; TRBD2 aligns across 9 bases. The length of the CDR3 is 15 residues. The germline CDR1 and CDR2 sequences are SGHRS and YFSETQ. After removal of 0 bases from V and 7 bases from J, the junction contained 4 bases not matched to a gene.

The chain couples TRBV18 to TRBJ1-1; no reliable D call. The germline V and J ends were trimmed by 6 bases and 1 base, with 9 bases remaining between them. The CDR3 spans 13 residues. Germline-derived CDR1 and CDR2 are KGHSH and LQKENI. In DNA form, the CDR3 reads TGTGCCAGCTCCTTTCAGGCGAACACTGAAGCTTTCTTT. This sequence encodes CASSFQANTEAFF.

This chain connects TRBV3-1 (or the pseudogene TRBV3-2) to TRBJ2-7; tentative D call: TRBD1 (6 bases). This CDR3 is built from 13 residues. In germline, CDR1 is LGHDT, CDR2 YNNKEL (reference sequence). The V end lost 2 bases, the J end lost 3 bases, and 8 bases lay between the germline ends. The CDR3 nucleotides read TGTGCCAGCAGCCAAACACAGGGCTACGAGCAGTACTTC. Translating it yields CASSQTQGYEQYF.

V and J are TRBV28 and TRBJ2-1, with D maybe TRBD2 (5 bases). The CDR3 is 14 amino acids. V lost 3 bases to trimming and J lost 9 bases, with 15 bases between them. Per the germline V gene, CDR1 is MDHEN and CDR2 is SYDVKM. The CDR3 DNA reads as TGTGCCAGCAGTTTGTCGGCAGTAAGCGGTGAGCAGTTCTTC. This encodes CASSLSAVSGEQFF.

The rearrangement uses TRBV3-1 (or the pseudogene TRBV3-2) and TRBJ1-3, with a weak D call TRBD1 (5 bases). CDR3 length: 15 amino acids. The V end lost 5 bases, the J end lost 4 bases, and 15 bases lay between the germline ends. In germline, CDR1 is LGHDT, CDR2 YNNKEL (reference sequence). DNA of the CDR3: TGTGCCAGCAGCTCGGGGGGAGGAGTAGGAAACACCATATATTTT. Translation: CASSSGGGVGNTIYF.

This clone showed up just once. V gene TRBV6-6 combines with J gene TRBJ1-4, with D maybe TRBD1 (5 bases). The CDR3 runs to 13 residues. Germline assignment: CDR1 MNHNY and CDR2 SVGAGI (reference sequence). Trimming shortened V by 8 bases and J by 3 bases, and 10 bases separated the two germline ends. The CDR3 spells CASYPGANEKLFF. The DNA for the CDR3 is TGTGCCAGCTACCCGGGGGCTAATGAAAAACTGTTTTTT.

The chain uses TRBV5-1 and TRBJ2-7; 9 nucleotides agree with TRBD1. V shed 5 bases and J 3 bases; nucleotides not matched to a gene: 6. The CDR3 extends over 14 amino acids. Germline assignment: CDR1 SGHRS and CDR2 YFSETQ. The CDR3 coding sequence is TGCGCCAGCAGAGTGGGACAGGGAATCTACGAGCAGTACTTC. Translating it yields CASRVGQGIYEQYF.

The chain uses TRBV5-5 and TRBJ1-5; tentative D call: TRBD1 (6 bases). The germline V and J ends were trimmed by 6 bases and 0 bases, with 13 bases remaining between them. The CDR3 has 15 amino acids. Germline V lookup: CDR1 SGHKS, CDR2 YYEKEE (reference sequence). The CDR3 nucleotides read TGTGCCAGCACTACGCAGGGGAATAGCAATCAGCCCCAGCATTTT. Translating it yields CASTTQGNSNQPQHF.

The chain couples TRBV4-1 to TRBJ2-2; D is unresolved. Deletions cut 0 bases from V and 1 base from J, with 15 bases between. Germline V gene data show CDR1 as MGHRA and CDR2 as YSYEKL. This CDR3 contains 18 residues. As DNA, the CDR3 is TGCGCCAGCAGCCAAGATCCCCCCTCGGCAGGGAACACCGGGGAGCTGTTTTTT. It codes for CASSQDPPSAGNTGELFF.

This clone is categorized as medium-sized. The V and J genes are TRBV6-2 or TRBV6-3 and TRBJ1-2; no clear D. The germline V gene has CDR1 MNHEY and CDR2 SVGEGT. The CDR3 is made up of 14 amino acids. Trimming pared 0 bases from V and 4 bases from J, leaving 9 bases between. CDR3 DNA: TGTGCCAGCAGTTACTCGACAAATCGCTATGGCTACACCTTC. Residues: CASSYSTNRYGYTF.

The chain joins TRBV11-2 to TRBJ1-1, with D tentatively TRBD1 (6 bases). Germline V CDR1 and CDR2: SGHAT, FQNNGV. The CDR3 has 13 amino acids. Trimming left V 5 bases short and J 1 base short, with 8 bases between. DNA for the CDR3: TGTGCCAGCAGCCGGACAGCGAACACTGAAGCTTTCTTT. Protein sequence: CASSRTANTEAFF.

The V gene is TRBV6-6, the J gene TRBJ1-3; a weak D match, TRBD1 (6 bases). CDR3 length: 16 amino acids. The V and J ends lost 5 bases and 0 bases respectively, with 14 bases between them. The germline V gene encodes CDR1 MNHNY and CDR2 SVGAGI (reference sequence). The CDR3 region has the DNA TGTGCCAGCAGTGGATTGACAGGTTTCTCTGGAAACACCATATATTTT. Protein sequence: CASSGLTGFSGNTIYF.

The chain uses TRBV4-2 and TRBJ1-2; 10 bases line up with TRBD1. Germline V CDR1 and CDR2: LGHNA, YNFKEQ. The CDR3 totals 16 residues. V gave up 2 bases and J gave up 4 bases; unmatched junction bases: 7. The CDR3 sequence is CASSQYPGQGFYGYTF. CDR3 sequence (DNA): TGTGCCAGCAGCCAATATCCGGGACAGGGGTTCTATGGCTACACCTTC.

V is TRBV6-2 or TRBV6-3 and J is TRBJ1-5, with TRBD1 matching 7 bases. The CDR3 runs to 16 residues. The V gene end was trimmed by 0 bases and the J gene end by 1 base; junction bases not matched to a gene: 3. CDR1 is MNHEY, CDR2 SVGEGT, per germline. CDR3 nucleotides: TGTGCCAGCAGTTACTCGAGGGGGCTGAGCAATCAGCCCCAGCATTTT. This codes for CASSYSRGLSNQPQHF.

The genes are TRBV21-1 and TRBJ2-2; no DNA check was done on the table's D call, TRBD1. TRBV21-1 counts as a pseudogene. The CDR3 is made up of 15 amino acids. The CDR3 is CASSRPIQNTGELFF. The CDR3 DNA follows: TGTGCCAGCAGCAGGCCGATCCAGAACACCGGGGAGCTGTTTTTT.

The J gene is TRBJ2-3, the V gene TRBV5-4, with D possibly matching TRBD1 (5 bases). V was cut by 2 bases and J by 4 bases, with 14 bases left in between. CDR3 size: 15 residues. The V gene's germline CDR1 is SGHNT and CDR2 YYREEE (reference sequence). The CDR3 DNA is TGTGCCAGCAGCTTAGGGCAGGGCGGCGCAGATACGCAGTATTTT. Translated: CASSLGQGGADTQYF.

The chain links TRBV18 to TRBJ1-6; maybe TRBD1 (5 bases). The CDR3 spans 15 residues. The germline V gene has CDR1 KGHSH and CDR2 LQKENI. Trimming pared 1 base from V and 10 bases from J, leaving 14 bases between. The CDR3 here is CASSPLKGSDSPLHF. CDR3 in DNA: TGTGCCAGCTCACCACTGAAGGGGTCGGACTCACCCCTCCACTTT.

The rearrangement links TRBV4-2 to TRBJ2-1; possible D gene TRBD1, 6 bases. Trimming took off 1 base at V and 5 bases at J, with 12 bases between the two ends. The CDR3 contains 15 residues. In germline, CDR1 is LGHNA, CDR2 YNFKEQ. CDR3 in DNA: TGTGCCAGCAGCCAAGCCCGGGACATGGACAATGAGCAGTTCTTC. Translation gives CASSQARDMDNEQFF.

The rearrangement joins TRBV6-5 to TRBJ1-4; D not resolved. The CDR3 has 15 residues. Germline assignment: CDR1 MNHEY and CDR2 SVGAGI. The germline V and J ends were trimmed by 8 bases and 4 bases, with 17 bases remaining between them. The CDR3 sequence is CASGSPAAVNEKLFF. The CDR3 DNA sequence: TGTGCCAGCGGTTCCCCGGCGGCAGTTAATGAAAAACTGTTTTTT.

The V and J genes are TRBV7-6 and TRBJ2-1; D might be TRBD1 (6 bases). Trimming took 2 bases from V and 8 from J, leaving 13 bases between them. Germline V CDR1 and CDR2: SGHVS, FNYEAQ. The CDR3 has 14 residues. CDR3 region: CASSLRGKGDEQFF. DNA of the CDR3: TGTGCCAGCAGCTTAAGGGGCAAGGGGGATGAGCAGTTCTTC.

The chain links TRBV7-6 to TRBJ2-1; tentatively, D is TRBD1 (5 bases). Germline V lookup: CDR1 SGHVS, CDR2 FNYEAQ. The CDR3 extends over 14 amino acids. Trimming stripped 4 bases from V and 5 bases from J, with 12 bases between. CDR3 loop: CASSSQGRNNEQFF. CDR3 bases: TGTGCCAGCAGCTCCCAGGGTAGGAACAATGAGCAGTTCTTC.

J is TRBJ1-2 and V is TRBV29-1; a weak D match, TRBD1 (6 bases). Trimming stripped 5 bases from V and 0 bases from J, with 19 bases between. The germline gives CDR1 SQVTM, CDR2 ANQGSEA. The CDR3 contains 16 residues. CDR3 bases: TGCAGCGTTCCCCTGCAGGGGTCCCATGCTAACTATGGCTACACCTTC. Protein: CSVPLQGSHANYGYTF.

The V call is TRBV25-1, the J call TRBJ2-1; 8 bases line up with TRBD1. This CDR3 has 15 amino acids. Germline trimming cut 5 bases from V and 5 bases from J; bases unmatched to any gene: 8. Germline V CDR1 and CDR2: MGHDK, SYGVNS. The CDR3 protein is CASSPLDRDDNEQFF. CDR3 in DNA: TGTGCCAGCAGTCCCCTGGACAGGGACGACAATGAGCAGTTCTTC.

In its sample, this clone was seen once. The rearrangement links TRBV9 to TRBJ1-1, with 7 positions matching TRBD1. This CDR3 is 14 amino acids long. Germline V lookup: CDR1 SGDLS, CDR2 YYNGEE. The V segment lost 3 bases and the J segment 3 bases; nucleotides outside the gene matches: 5. The CDR3 sequence: CASSGDRAHTEAFF. CDR3 DNA: TGTGCCAGCAGCGGAGACAGGGCCCACACTGAAGCTTTCTTT.

This clone was seen a handful of times. The chain is built from TRBV7-8 and TRBJ2-5; a weak D match, TRBD1 (6 bases). Germline assignment: CDR1 SGHVS and CDR2 FQNEAQ. Trimming took off 4 bases at V and 5 bases at J, with 14 bases between the two ends. The CDR3 has 14 amino acids. CDR3 sequence: CASSSTGYGETQYF. CDR3 coding DNA: TGTGCCAGCAGCTCCACAGGGTATGGGGAGACCCAGTACTTC.

This clone was seen only a few times. V is TRBV19 and J is TRBJ2-6; 9 bases match TRBD1. Per germline, CDR1 LNHDA and CDR2 SQIVND (reference sequence). V lost 4 bases and J lost 0; bases outside the gene matches: 7. The CDR3 runs to 18 residues. The CDR3 region is CASSTRGTGPSGANVLTF. CDR3 nucleotides: TGTGCCAGTAGTACCCGGGGGACAGGGCCCTCTGGGGCCAACGTCCTGACTTTC.